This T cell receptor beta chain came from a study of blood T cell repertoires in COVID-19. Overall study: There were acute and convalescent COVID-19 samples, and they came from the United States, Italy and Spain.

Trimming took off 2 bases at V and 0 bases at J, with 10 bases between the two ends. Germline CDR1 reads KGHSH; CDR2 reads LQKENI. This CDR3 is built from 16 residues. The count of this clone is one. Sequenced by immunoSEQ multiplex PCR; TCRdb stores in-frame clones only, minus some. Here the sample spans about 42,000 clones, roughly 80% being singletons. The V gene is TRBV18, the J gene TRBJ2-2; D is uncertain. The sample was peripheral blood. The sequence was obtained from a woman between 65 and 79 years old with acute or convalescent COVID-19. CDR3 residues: CASSPSRQTNTGELFF. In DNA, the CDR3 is TGTGCCAGCTCACCATCGCGCCAAACGAACACCGGGGAGCTGTTTTTT.